Listed below are T cell receptor beta chains from one sample, sequenced in a study of cytomegalovirus exposure and HLA in healthy donors. Method: immunoSEQ multiplex PCR; TCRdb's copy keeps in-frame clones and lacks some. The sample gives about 170,000 clones, 85% of which show up once; approximately 2.3% is in the top ten. Sequenced sample: PBMCs. Every receptor here comes from a young man in good health and CMV-seropositive. Each CDR3 is given with its conserved first and last residue. D genes are given only for firm matches. Some rows mark clone size as missing; the rest say once, few, many or name a class of expanded clone.

D | J | V | size | CDR3 | DNA
NA | TRBJ2-5 | TRBV6-6 | NA | CASSLLGAQETQYF | TGTGCCAGCAGTCTCCTAGGGGCCCAAGAGACCCAGTACTTC
TRBD1 | TRBJ2-7 | TRBV6-5 | NA | CASSYKGRGPPYEQYF | TGTGCCAGCAGTTATAAGGGCAGGGGGCCACCCTACGAGCAGTACTTC
TRBD1 | TRBJ1-1 | TRBV5-1 | few | CASSPQGIITEAFF | TGCGCCAGCAGCCCACAGGGGATAATCACTGAAGCTTTCTTT
NA | TRBJ2-3 | TRBV5-4 | NA | CASSHRDLHDTQYF | TGTGCCAGCAGTCACCGGGACTTGCACGATACGCAGTATTTT
NA | TRBJ2-2 | TRBV7-3 | NA | CASSGALGTGELFF | TGTGCCAGCAGCGGGGCTCTTGGCACCGGGGAGCTGTTTTTT
NA | TRBJ2-7 | TRBV27 | NA | CASSPGTNYEQYF | TGTGCCAGCAGTCCCGGGACAAACTACGAGCAGTACTTC
NA | TRBJ2-7 | TRBV25-1 | NA | CASSESNRGGDEQYF | TGTGCCAGCAGTGAATCGAACAGGGGGGGCGACGAGCAGTACTTC
TRBD1 | TRBJ1-6 | TRBV5-4 | NA | CASSQGQGSRSYNSPLHF | TGTGCCAGCAGTCAAGGACAGGGATCCAGATCCTATAATTCACCCCTCCACTTT
NA | TRBJ1-2 | TRBV4-2 | NA | CASSQDPQGNYGYTF | TGTGCCAGCAGCCAAGATCCGCAGGGCAACTATGGCTACACCTTC
TRBD1 | TRBJ2-1 | TRBV9 | NA | CASSLTGNGYNEQFF | TGTGCCAGCAGCCTGACAGGGAATGGGTACAATGAGCAGTTCTTC
NA | TRBJ1-5 | TRBV5-5 | NA | CASSLATRDQPQHF | TGTGCCAGCAGCTTGGCCACGAGGGATCAGCCCCAGCATTTT
TRBD1 | TRBJ1-2 | TRBV27 | NA | CASWSTQGADYGYTF | TGTGCCAGCTGGTCTACCCAGGGGGCGGACTATGGCTACACCTTC
NA | TRBJ1-1 | TRBV18 | NA | CASSPLTGDTEAFF | TGTGCCAGCTCACCACTGACGGGGGACACTGAAGCTTTCTTT
NA | TRBJ2-7 | TRBV7-3 | NA | CASSRTSGTSYEQYF | TGTGCCAGCAGCCGTACTTCCGGGACATCCTACGAGCAGTACTTC
TRBD1 | TRBJ2-2 | TRBV9 | NA | CASSPRSQGAGAGELFF | TGTGCCAGCAGCCCCCGTTCACAGGGGGCGGGAGCCGGGGAGCTGTTTTTT
NA | TRBJ1-5 | TRBV7-2 | few | CASSKQVSNQPQHF | TGTGCCAGCAGCAAACAGGTTAGCAATCAGCCCCAGCATTTT
TRBD2 | TRBJ2-3 | TRBV2 | NA | CASRARTSGGTDTQYF | TGTGCCAGCAGGGCCCGGACTAGCGGGGGAACAGATACGCAGTATTTT
NA | TRBJ1-2 | TRBV27 | NA | CASSFSSTGVAGYTF | TGTGCCAGCAGTTTCAGCTCGACGGGGGTTGCTGGCTACACCTTC
TRBD1 | TRBJ1-1 | TRBV5-6 | NA | CASSLDRGRDTEAFF | TGTGCCAGCAGCTTGGACAGGGGGCGCGACACTGAAGCTTTCTTT
NA | TRBJ2-3 | TRBV20-1 | NA | CSARPADTQYF | TGCAGTGCTAGACCGGCAGATACGCAGTATTTT
TRBD2 | TRBJ2-7 | TRBV5-5 | NA | CASSFPSGTYEQYF | TGTGCCAGCAGCTTTCCTAGCGGAACATACGAGCAGTACTTC
NA | TRBJ1-1 | TRBV5-1 | NA | CASSLGPGQKNTEAFF | TGCGCCAGCAGCTTGGGACCGGGACAAAAAAACACTGAAGCTTTCTTT
NA | TRBJ2-6 | TRBV9 | NA | CASSPRDIVTGANVLTF | TGTGCCAGCAGCCCTCGGGACATAGTCACTGGGGCCAACGTCCTGACTTTC
NA | TRBJ2-6 | TRBV7-8 | NA | CASSPGRSGANGLTF | TGTGCCAGCAGCCCGGGCCGCTCTGGGGCCAACGGCCTGACTTTC
NA | TRBJ2-2 | TRBV7-2 | once | CASSFVGGGGVNTGELFF | TGTGCCAGCAGCTTCGTAGGTGGCGGGGGCGTTAACACCGGGGAGCTGTTTTTT
NA | TRBJ1-1 | TRBV6-1 | NA | CASRGAMNTEAFF | TGTGCCAGCCGTGGGGCCATGAACACTGAAGCTTTCTTT
NA | TRBJ2-3 | TRBV7-6 | once | CASSARTASTDTQYF | TGTGCCAGCAGCGCGCGGACAGCTAGCACAGATACGCAGTATTTT
NA | TRBJ2-6 | TRBV5-1 | NA | CASSSSGTGANGLTF | TGCGCCAGCAGCTCTTCAGGCACTGGGGCCAACGGCCTGACTTTC
NA | TRBJ1-2 | TRBV4-3 | NA | CASSQSRVGGRNYGYTF | TGCGCCAGCAGCCAGTCAAGGGTGGGAGGAAGGAACTATGGCTACACCTTC
NA | TRBJ1-6 | TRBV9 | NA | CASSASDPPLHF | TGTGCCAGCAGCGCCAGCGACCCCCCCCTCCACTTT
TRBD1 | TRBJ1-1 | TRBV9 | NA | CASSPSGGMNTEAFF | TGTGCCAGCAGCCCATCAGGGGGCATGAACACTGAAGCTTTCTTT
NA | TRBJ2-4 | TRBV2 | NA | CASRDPQGFPKNIQYF | TGTGCCAGCAGGGACCCCCAGGGTTTTCCCAAAAACATTCAGTACTTC
NA | TRBJ1-3 | TRBV5-4 | NA | CASSLDRNSGNTIYF | TGTGCCAGCAGCCTGGACAGAAACTCTGGAAACACCATATATTTT
TRBD1 | TRBJ1-3 | TRBV7-8 | NA | CASSLKGPSEQGGNTIYF | TGTGCCAGCAGCTTAAAGGGCCCCTCTGAACAGGGGGGAAACACCATATATTTT
TRBD2 | TRBJ2-5 | TRBV13 | once | CASSRRLAGGEETQYF | TGTGCCAGCAGCCGCCGACTAGCGGGGGGCGAAGAGACCCAGTACTTC
NA | TRBJ1-1 | TRBV4-3 | NA | CASSQADSHTEAFF | TGCGCCAGCAGCCAAGCGGACAGCCACACTGAAGCTTTCTTT
TRBD2 | TRBJ2-1 | TRBV19 | NA | CASSSSGGVDNEQFF | TGTGCCAGTAGCTCTAGCGGGGGGGTTGACAATGAGCAGTTCTTC
TRBD1 | TRBJ1-2 | TRBV5-1 | NA | CASSLSSTGNYGYTF | TGCGCCAGCAGCTTATCATCGACAGGGAACTATGGCTACACCTTC
NA | TRBJ2-7 | TRBV6-5 | NA | CASSKRQVAGYEQYF | TGTGCCAGCAGCAAAAGACAGGTCGCCGGGTACGAGCAGTACTTC
TRBD1 | TRBJ2-7 | TRBV7-9 | NA | CSSSTEDREQYF | TGTTCCAGCAGCACCGAGGACAGGGAGCAGTACTTC
TRBD1 | TRBJ2-7 | TRBV10-3 | NA | CAIQTSGTGSSYEQYF | TGTGCCATCCAGACCTCCGGGACAGGTAGCTCCTACGAGCAGTACTTC
TRBD1 | TRBJ2-7 | TRBV6-6 | NA | CASSYSKPGQGYEQYF | TGTGCCAGCAGTTACTCGAAGCCGGGACAGGGCTACGAGCAGTACTTC
TRBD1 | TRBJ1-2 | TRBV27 | NA | CASSPGTGYGYTF | TGTGCCAGCAGTCCAGGGACAGGCTATGGCTACACCTTC